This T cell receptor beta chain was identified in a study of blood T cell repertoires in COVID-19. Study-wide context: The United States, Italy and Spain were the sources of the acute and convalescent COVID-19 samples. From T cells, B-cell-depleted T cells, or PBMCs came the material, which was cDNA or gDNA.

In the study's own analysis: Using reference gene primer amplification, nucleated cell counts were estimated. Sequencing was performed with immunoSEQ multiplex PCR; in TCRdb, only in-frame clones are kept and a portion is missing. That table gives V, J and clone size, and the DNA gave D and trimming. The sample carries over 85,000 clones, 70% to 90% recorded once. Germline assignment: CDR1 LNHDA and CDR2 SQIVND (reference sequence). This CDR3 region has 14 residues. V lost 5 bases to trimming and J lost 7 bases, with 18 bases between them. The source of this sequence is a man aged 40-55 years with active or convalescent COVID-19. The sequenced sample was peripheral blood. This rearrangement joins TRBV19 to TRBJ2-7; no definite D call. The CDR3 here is CASSPTSNAREQYF. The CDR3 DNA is TGTGCCAGTAGTCCCACCTCGAATGCGCGGGAGCAGTACTTC.